These 27 T cell receptor delta chains originate from one sample sequenced in a study of gamma-delta chains in newborns, infants, children. TCRdb re-called the reads using CATT. Of roughly 2,000 delta-chain clones in the sample, approximately 3% are singletons; the top ten hold around 10%. Sequences were obtained from blood. These receptors were taken from a child in good health.

As regards this clone: Being one base from a much bigger clone, this may be a read error. The chain employs TRDV3 and TRDJ1, with 10 bases lining up with TRDD3. The CDR3 length is 17 residues. The germline V gene encodes CDR1 TVYSNPD and CDR2 GDNSRS (reference sequence). V lost 4 bases, J lost 3 bases, and 17 bases stayed unmatched. The CDR3 nucleotides are TGTGCCTCTCGCTACGGTCCCTGGGGGATAACGGCCGATAAACTCATCTTT. This sequence encodes CASRYGPWGITADKLIF.

By frequency in the sample, this clone is large. In DNA, the CDR3 is TGTGCCTGTGACACTTTACTGGGGGACAACGCGGGCGATAAACTCATCTTT. This gives the protein CACDTLLGDNAGDKLIF. V gene TRDV2 combines with J gene TRDJ1; 9 bases are shared with TRDD3. The J segment lost 4 bases and the V segment lost 1 base, leaving 12 bases of the junction unmatched. The CDR3 spans 17 residues. Germline values: CDR1 GEAIGNYY, CDR2 EKD.

Only a few counts were recorded for this clone. Germline and junction disagree at one end, which may indicate a read error. This chain connects TRDV2 to TRDJ1; 10 nucleotides line up with TRDD3. Germline V gives CDR1 GEAIGNYY, CDR2 EKD. This CDR3 has 14 amino acids. Written as DNA, the CDR3 is TGTGCCCGTGACCTTCTGGGGGATAAGGATAAACTCATCTTT. Encoded protein: CARDLLGDKDKLIF.

To note about this clone: A much larger clone sits a single nucleotide away, making a read error possible. The sample carries other DNA sequences with the same CDR3. The chain combines TRDV2 with TRDJ1; D possibly corresponds to TRDD3 (6 bases). The germline V gene has CDR1 GEAIGNYY and CDR2 EKD. The CDR3 spans 19 residues. Trimming pared 0 bases from V and 5 bases from J, leaving 27 bases between. This chain's CDR3 is CACDTVQRLGLQSTDKLIF. DNA for the CDR3: TGTGCCTGTGACACCGTTCAGCGTCTGGGGTTGCAGAGCACTGATAAACTCATCTTT.

On this clone: This may arise from a read error, as a much more abundant clone is one base away. No DNA is shown, since the ends of the CDR3 on it are uncertain; the CDR3 is the one TCRdb lists. The same CDR3 can be traced to other DNA sequences in this sample. This CDR3 reads CACDTVAAGASDTDKLIF. The chain employs TRDV2 and TRDJ1; TRDD3, the table's D call, was not compared with the DNA. CDR1 is GEAIGNYY, CDR2 EKD, per germline. Both ends counted, the CDR3 spans 18 residues.

This clone showed up just once. This likely reflects a read error, since a far larger clone is one base away. The J gene is TRDJ1; the V gene was not called; TRDD3, as called in the table, went unchecked against the DNA. The CDR3 has 14 amino acids. CDR3 amino acids: CACDTLGTADKLIF. The CDR3 bases are TGTGCCTGTGACACTCTGGGGACCGCCGATAAACTCATCTTT.

This clone turned up a few times. One base away lies a much larger clone, so this may be a sequencing read error. The same CDR3 is also encoded by other DNA sequences in this sample. This sequence joins TRDV2 and TRDJ1; 10 nucleotides line up with TRDD3. V shed 1 base and J 4 bases; nucleotides not matched to a gene: 17. Per germline, CDR1 GEAIGNYY and CDR2 EKD. This CDR3 comprises 19 residues. CDR3 amino acids: CACDTVHQGDTQFNDKLIF. CDR3 nucleotides: TGTGCCTGTGACACTGTTCATCAGGGGGATACGCAATTCAACGATAAACTCATCTTT.

This clone was detected only a few times. This likely stems from a read error, as it lies one base from a far larger clone. V usage is TRDV2 and J usage is TRDJ1, with 10 bases lining up with TRDD3. This CDR3 spans 17 amino acids. The germline V gene encodes CDR1 GEAIGNYY and CDR2 EKD. The CDR3 reads CACDTVGGYALTDKHIF. CDR3 DNA sequence: TGTGCCTGTGACACCGTAGGGGGATACGCGTTGACCGATAAACACATCTTT.

About this clone: A clone one base away is much larger, so this may be a read error. It is unclear where the CDR3 begins or ends on the DNA, so no DNA is shown, and the CDR3 is as TCRdb lists it. V and J are TRAV29/DV5 and TRDJ1; TRDD3 is taken as the D call from the table, unchecked against the DNA. The germline gives CDR1 NSMFDY, CDR2 ISSIKDK. The CDR3 sequence runs 23 residues, both termini included. The CDR3 spells CSVLLCSRLTTGGYSWTTDKLIF.

This clone occurred a few times. A clone one base away is much larger, so this may be a read error. The V call is TRDV2, the J call TRDJ1; 7 nucleotides match TRDD3. The CDR3 is 16 residues long. The germline CDR1 and CDR2 sequences are GEAIGNYY and EKD. CDR3: CACGTVVWGTTDKLIF. The CDR3 bases are TGTGCCTGTGGCACCGTGGTGTGGGGGACCACCGATAAACTCATCTTT.

Concerning this clone: This DNA's translation differs at residue 3 from TCRdb's protein, which comes from a much larger clone; a read error is likely, and the protein shown is translated from the DNA. The chain combines TRDV2 with TRDJ1, with 11 nucleotides matching TRDD3. Looked up from germline, CDR1 is GEAIGNYY and CDR2 is EKD. There are 15 residues in the CDR3. This CDR3 is CAYDLIGGGYAKLIF. CDR3 in DNA: TGTGCCTATGACCTTATTGGTGGGGGATACGCGAAACTCATCTTT.

This clone showed up just a few times. The protein given by TCRdb reflects a much larger clone and differs at residue 10 from this DNA's translation, likely from a read error; the protein shown is the DNA's translation. The chain employs TRAV29/DV5 and TRDJ1; D is unclear. Germline V lookup: CDR1 NSMFDY, CDR2 ISSIKDK. The CDR3 has 15 residues. Trimming removed 0 bases from V and 4 bases from J, with 16 bases in between. For the CDR3, the DNA is TGTGCAGCAAGCGCGAAAGTTGATGATATCGATAAACTCATCTTT. Translating gives CAASAKVDDIDKLIF.

This clone was seen only a few times. With a far larger clone one base away, a read error is the likely cause. Other DNA sequences of this sample code for an identical CDR3. The rearrangement links TRDV2 to TRDJ1; the D gene is possibly TRDD3 (6 bases). Per the germline V gene, CDR1 is GEAIGNYY and CDR2 is EKD. The CDR3 totals 15 residues. V was trimmed by 4 bases and J by 1 base, leaving 15 bases between them. CDR3 protein: CACESLLGTTDKLIF. The CDR3 bases are TGTGCCTGTGAGAGCTTGCTGGGGACCACCGATAAACTCATCTTT.

This clone was detected only a few times. It may be a read error: a sequence one base away is much more abundant. The V and J genes are TRAV29/DV5 and TRDJ1; perhaps TRDD3 as D (5 bases). Deletions cut 0 bases from V and 0 bases from J, with 27 bases between. The CDR3 length is 20 residues. The germline CDR1 and CDR2 sequences are NSMFDY and ISSIKDK. As DNA, the CDR3 is TGTGCAGCAAGCGTGGCCCCCCTCCACCGGGGGGCCCTGTACACCGATAAACTCATCTTT. Encoded protein: CAASVAPLHRGALYTDKLIF.

This clone rates as large. This CDR3 is also generated by other DNA sequences in the sample. V and J are TRDV2 and TRDJ1; 9 bases are a match to TRDD3. The CDR3 contains 16 residues. The junction had 9 bases not matched to a gene; V was cut back by 5 bases and J by 0 bases. Germline CDR1 and CDR2: GEAIGNYY and EKD. CDR3 DNA: TGTGCCTGTGTACCCGTGGGGGATAAGGACACCGATAAACTCATCTTT. Translated: CACVPVGDKDTDKLIF.

This clone was counted a few times. This may be a read error, as it is one base from a much larger clone. The chain combines TRDV2 with TRDJ1; D may be TRDD3 (5 bases). With 0 bases removed from V and 0 bases from J, the gap between germline ends came to 22 bases. Germline values: CDR1 GEAIGNYY, CDR2 EKD. The CDR3 consists of 19 residues. CDR3 in amino acids: CACDTVQGAVRPNTDKLIF. In DNA, the CDR3 is TGTGCCTGTGACACCGTACAGGGGGCCGTAAGACCAAACACCGATAAACTCATCTTT.

In this sample, this clone turned up a few times. It is likely a read error: a sequence one base away is far more abundant. Additional DNA sequences in this sample encode the identical CDR3. This chain uses TRDV2 with TRDJ1; the D is unclear. This CDR3 region has 14 residues. Germline CDR1 is GEAIGNYY and CDR2 is EKD. The CDR3 bases are TGTGCCTGTGACCCCGTTCTTAACACCGATAAACTCATCTTC. This translates into CACDPVLNTDKLIF.

This clone is deemed medium-sized (0.01 to 0.1%). The junction shows a germline mismatch at one end, possibly a read error. This chain joins TRAV29/DV5 and TRDJ1, with D perhaps TRDD3 (5 bases). Germline CDR1 is NSMFDY and CDR2 is ISSIKDK. The CDR3 is 14 amino acids. CDR3 nucleotides: TGTGCAGCAAGCGGCTGGGCCCCCACCGATAAACTCACCTTT. It encodes CAASGWAPTDKLTF.

Concerning this clone itself: Being one base from a much bigger clone, this may be a read error. The chain carries TRDV2 and TRDJ3, with D perhaps TRDD2 (5 bases). V was shortened by 3 bases and J by 0 bases, with 14 bases between the two germline ends. The CDR3 covers 18 residues. Germline CDR1 is GEAIGNYY and CDR2 is EKD. The CDR3 protein is CACDPTEGRSWDTRQMFF. In DNA form, the CDR3 reads TGTGCCTGTGACCCTACTGAGGGCCGCTCCTGGGACACCCGACAGATGTTTTTC.

By share, this clone ranks as large (0.1 to 1%). Other nucleotide sequences in the sample specify the same CDR3. V gene TRDV2 combines with J gene TRDJ3, with 7 bases fitting TRDD3. The length of the CDR3 is 18 residues. Germline V CDR1 and CDR2: GEAIGNYY, EKD. Germline trimming cut 0 bases from V and 0 bases from J; bases unmatched to any gene: 4. CDR3 DNA: TGTGCCTGTGACACCGGCGGATACGGCTCCTGGGACACCCGACAGATGTTTTTC. It yields the protein CACDTGGYGSWDTRQMFF.

This clone occurred a few times. A much larger clone is a single base away; this may be a read error. At the DNA level, this CDR3 is encoded by other sequences in the same sample as well. The chain recombines TRDV3 with TRDJ1, with TRDD3 matching 10 bases. The CDR3 is made up of 17 amino acids. Germline V CDR1 and CDR2: TVYSNPD, GDNSRS (reference sequence). The CDR3 is CASHYGPWGITADKLIF. CDR3 nucleotides: TGTGCCTCTCACTACGGTCCCTGGGGGATAACGGCCGATAAACTCATCTTC.

With regard to this clone: A much larger clone lies a single base off, so this may be a read error. The chain carries TRDV2 and TRDJ1, with D possibly being TRDD3 (6 bases). The length of the CDR3 is 18 residues. V was shortened by 2 bases and J by 1 base, with 22 bases between the two germline ends. Germline-derived CDR1 and CDR2 are GEAIGNYY and EKD. The CDR3 is CACDNMSGVIRGTDKLIF. The CDR3 DNA sequence: TGTGCCTGTGACAACATGTCAGGGGTGATACGGGGCACCGATAAACTCATCTTT.

On this clone itself: Relative to the germline gene, one junction end is altered; a read error may explain this. This chain connects TRDV2 to TRDJ3, with 8 nucleotides matching TRDD3. Germline V gene sequence: CDR1 GEAIGNYY, CDR2 EKD. The CDR3 is 20 amino acids. The CDR3 protein is CACDTVLPGDTTWDTRQMFF. CDR3 nucleotides: TGCGCCTGTGACACCGTGTTGCCAGGGGATACCACCTGGGACACCCGACAGATGTTTTTC.

To note about this clone: TCRdb pairs this DNA with a much larger clone's protein that differs at residue 9, likely a read error; the protein shown was translated from the DNA. This chain connects TRDV2 to TRDJ1, with D hard to call. Trimming shortened V by 0 bases and J by 1 base, and 11 bases separated the two germline ends. Germline V gene sequence: CDR1 GEAIGNYY, CDR2 EKD. This CDR3 comprises 15 residues. The CDR3 nucleotides are TGTGCCTGTGACACCGTCGGGACAAGCACCGATAAACTCATCTTT. It is translated as CACDTVGTSTDKLIF.

By sample share, this clone is large (0.1 to 1%). Additional DNA sequences in this sample encode the identical CDR3. This chain uses TRDV2 with TRDJ3; 7 nucleotides line up with TRDD3. Germline-derived CDR1 and CDR2 are GEAIGNYY and EKD. The CDR3 spans 17 residues. Unmatched junction bases numbered 4, after V lost 0 bases and J lost 3 bases. CDR3 residues: CACDTAGGIWDTRQMFF. The CDR3 coding sequence is TGTGCCTGTGACACCGCTGGGGGGATCTGGGACACCCGACAGATGTTTTTC.

This clone was observed a few times. Being one base from a much bigger clone, this may be a read error. The chain employs TRDV2 and TRDJ1; 8 bases are a match to TRDD3. CDR1 and CDR2 from the germline V gene are GEAIGNYY and EKD. CDR3 size: 20 residues. With V trimmed by 3 bases and J by 0 bases, 20 bases remained unmatched. The CDR3 sequence is CACDRVPGDKHQKYTDKLIF. Here the CDR3 DNA reads TGTGCCTGTGACCGCGTACCGGGGGATAAACACCAAAAGTACACCGATAAACTCATCTTT.

This clone appeared a few times. The likely explanation is a read error, given a far larger clone one base away. The CDR3 DNA reads as TGTGCCTGTGACACCGCTGGTAATGGGGGATACTTCTCCTGGGACACCCGACGGATGTTTTTC. Translated: CACDTAGNGGYFSWDTRRMFF. This chain uses TRDV2 with TRDJ3; 10 nucleotides match TRDD3. The CDR3 length is 21 residues. CDR1 is GEAIGNYY and CDR2 is EKD in the germline V gene.